The sequence of this T cell receptor (beta chain) was determined in a study of T cell repertoires in cytomegalovirus infection. The wider study: The study used recently identified HLA-C-restricted and well-studied HLA-B-restricted CMV epitopes. It can be stated that public TCR beta signatures indicated CMV infection as well as a matching HLA type. Study-wide results and limits: HLA-C-restricted TCR beta clonotypes specific for CMV led the ex vivo response. Carriers of CMV and the relevant HLA type were discriminated by public TCR beta frequency.

In regard to this clonotype: Its antigen is currently unknown.

TCRdb processed the reads anew with MiXCR; each CDR3 protein has one entry. The sample lists 370,000 or so distinct CDR3 sequences; about 35% were seen once. The V and J ends lost 3 bases and 5 bases respectively, with 7 bases between them. The CDR3 runs 12 residues. The germline V gene encodes CDR1 MGHRA and CDR2 YSYEKL. The sequence was collected from a human donor in good health (CMV status not recorded). Some clones in this sample may be carry-over from other donors' samples. Here the sequenced sample was cultured PBMCs, taken from culture after CMV antigen stimulation. The rearrangement joins TRBV4-1 to TRBJ1-1; D is unresolved. CDR3 residues: CASSQGRTEAFF. The CDR3 DNA is TGCGCCAGCAGCCAGGGGAGGACTGAAGCTTTCTTT.